The subject of this entry is one T cell receptor (beta chain). These data come from a study of blood T cell repertoires in COVID-19. Study summary: Acute-phase and convalescent COVID-19 samples originated in the United States, Italy and Spain. T cells, B-cell-depleted T cells, or PBMCs supplied cDNA or gDNA.

The CDR3 covers 15 residues. Losses at the gene ends were 3 bases for V and 6 bases for J; bases not matched to a gene: 10. CDR1 and CDR2 from the germline V gene are SGHTA and FQGTGA. In the authors' workflow: Reference gene primer amplification in the assay estimated nucleated cell counts. Profiled with immunoSEQ multiplex PCR; TCRdb holds only in-frame clones, not every one. From that table come the V and J calls and clone size; the DNA was used to work out D and trimming. Of about 130,000 clones listed, 75% to 85% were seen once; the top ten hold just under 5%. Seattle's cohort entered during active infection and was followed longitudinally.

The chain couples TRBV7-3 to TRBJ1-2, with 7 nucleotides matching TRBD1. What was sequenced was peripheral blood. This clonotype was obtained from a woman in her 70s with COVID-19, enrolled during active disease. In DNA, the CDR3 is TGTGCCAGCAGCTTGACAGGGTCCTTTAGCGATGGCTACACCTTC. It specifies CASSLTGSFSDGYTF.